The entry below gives a single T cell receptor beta chain sequence along with its context. In its sample, this clone was seen once. Its antigen is not yet known. Within one base of it there is no much larger clone, and no base qualities were kept. Donors were healthy HIV-negative adults with no recently reported acute infections or vaccinations. Only Caucasian adults living in Nashville, Tennessee, USA were represented among the donors. CD8 memory samples combined magnetically selected CD45RO+ cells with CCR7-negative CD45RA+ effector memory (TemRA) cells. After blood collection by leukapheresis, PBMCs were isolated using Ficoll-Histopaque density gradient centrifugation and then cryopreserved in the vapor phase of liquid nitrogen. Purity and quantity of every magnetically sorted T cell population were checked by analytical flow cytometry. From each sorted fraction, genomic DNA was isolated and quantified by UV absorbance on a Nanodrop 2000c.

This entry is derived from a study of shared clonotypes between healthy human individuals (dated by TCRdb to the early 2020s). Regarding the complete study: A few men and two women, aged 18 to 49 years, made up the cohort. For each donor, CD4 naive and CD4 memory were each run on three plates, CD8 naive on two plates, and CD8 memory on one plate. To estimate repertoire size and how much clonotype sharing occurs between individuals, the study deeply sequenced the blood TCR repertoires of five healthy adults. To increase sequencing depth and limit assay-specific biases, TCR repertoire library preparation and sequencing were carried out by different laboratories using diverse techniques. Between about 0.94 and 8.9 billion PBMCs per donor were obtained by leukapheresis. Results and caveats for the whole study, not just this receptor: Pairwise subsampling indicated that sequencing depth was expected to affect the degree of clonotype sharing among donors. Larger estimated clonotype richness was generally found for naive subsets than for memory subsets. Incomplete sequencing was indicated by rarefaction of sorted-subset datasets, despite the large sequencing depth. When a handful of donors were compared, the shared fraction of clonotypes was roughly 4.8% for naive CD4, 3% to 4% for naive CD8, 2.3% for memory CD4, and 0.35% to 0.4% for memory CD8. Because the study included a small number of donors, the genetic and exposure-history diversity represented was limited. Only blood was sampled, and tissue TCR repertoires likely differ from those in blood. Compared with non-shared clonotypes, the clonotypes found in all four sorted-subset donors had higher generation probabilities.

TCR CDR3 regions were amplified from genomic DNA by multiplex PCR using the deep immunoSEQ assay. Genomic DNA extracted from each cell subset was distributed evenly over all wells of several immunoSEQ 96-well plates, and each plate served as one replicate. For sorted subsets, each replicate PCR was loaded with roughly 200 ng genomic DNA, equivalent to approximately 27,000 T cell genomes. Purified libraries were quantified with a Qubit 3.0 fluorometer, sized on a Bioanalyzer 2100, and re-quantified with the KAPA Library Quantification kit. A separate single-read 150-cycle Illumina NextSeq 550 flow cell was used to sequence each immunoSEQ 96-well plate. Per the authors' processing: The immunoSEQ output contained only junctional sequences without quality scores, so filtering could not match that applied to full-length reads. To assign V/J genes and CDR3, sequences were annotated using PyIR, a Python wrapper for IgBLAST v1.9, with IMGT germline references. Reads with weak V/J assignments (E-value above 1e-6), missing CDR3, stop codons, out-of-frame junctions, or ambiguous translated residues were removed. V3J clonotypes were defined as sequences sharing the same inferred V gene, J gene, and CDR3 amino acid sequence. The percentage overlap between two repertoires was calculated by dividing the number of shared unique clonotypes by the size of the smaller repertoire. Three approaches were used to assess repertoire richness: RTK rarefaction, the Chao1 estimator, and Recon v2.1 estimates of unobserved clonotypes. Generation probabilities were computed with OLGA for all TCRbeta clonotypes obtained by the gDNA method from several donors. TCRdb limited this immuneACCESS table to in-frame rearrangements with V and J called. A share of clones is missing; checked studies link under half to unresolved V genes, and the rest is unexplained. That table supplies the V and J calls and clone size; D and trimming were determined from the DNA. This sample is represented by more than 550,000 clones; 90% of them were singletons. The top ten hold roughly 36% of the sample.

The sequence came from a man younger than 35 in good health. Some clones in this sample may be carry-over from other donors' samples. The sequencing input was memory CD8+ T cells from PBMCs. According to the study, the label for this sample's cell subset or site signals: CD45RO+ cells pooled with CCR7-negative TemRA cells.

At the DNA level, the sequence is TGTGCCAGCAGTCCCCGGGACGGGGGGGGAAAACTGTTTTTT. Its coded protein is CASSPRDGGGKLFF. Recombination connected TRBV28 to TRBJ1-4; tentative D gene TRBD1, with 5 bases matching. In the germline V gene, CDR1 corresponds to MDHEN and CDR2 to SYDVKM. The V end loses 5 bases and the J end loses 10 bases, and a stretch of 17 bases separates them. The CDR3 goes from the cysteine to the phenylalanine over 14 residues. Only CDR3 DNA remains: 42 bases, in frame from the first base.